The 25 T cell receptor beta chains presented below share a single source sample, sequenced in a study of T cells in Graves' hyperthyroidism and ophthalmopathy. Researchers took RNA transcripts and amplified the TCR beta CDR3 regions from them. Using the HTBI primer set, a first-round RT-PCR was run on the TCR CDR3. TCRdb called the multiplex PCR reads again in MiXCR, with one record for every CDR3 protein. This sample yields around 530,000 distinct CDR3 sequences, of which roughly 17% are seen a single time; roughly 15% belongs to the top ten. Sequencing input: blood. The receptor set was obtained from a woman aged 18-29 years with Graves' ophthalmopathy.

Only a few counts were recorded for this clonotype. The V gene is TRBV28, the J gene TRBJ1-5; tentatively, D is TRBD1 (6 bases). Per the germline V gene, CDR1 is MDHEN and CDR2 is SYDVKM. V shed 7 bases and J shed 0 bases, with 13 bases lying between them. The CDR3 is made up of 15 amino acids. The CDR3 bases are TGTGCCAGCACCCTGGGGGCAGATAGCAATCAGCCCCAGCATTTT. Its translation is CASTLGADSNQPQHF.

This clonotype was found a few times. The gene calls are TRBV19 and TRBJ1-5; D perhaps matches TRBD1 (5 bases). The CDR3 has 17 residues. Germline-derived CDR1 and CDR2 are LNHDA and SQIVND (reference sequence). The V end was cut by 4 bases, the J end by 0 bases, with 16 bases between. The CDR3, as DNA: TGTGCCAGTAGTACCCTCGACAGTTCCATTAGCAATCAGCCCCAGCATTTT. Its protein is CASSTLDSSISNQPQHF.

A word on this clonotype: This clone may be a read error of a much larger clone one base away. V gene TRBV20-1 combines with J gene TRBJ2-7; D gene unclear. V dropped 3 bases and J dropped 7 bases, with 7 bases sitting between them. CDR3 size: 10 residues. Germline V gene lookup returns CDR1 DFQATT and CDR2 SNEGSKA (reference sequence). The CDR3 loop is CSASWAEQYF. DNA of the CDR3: TGCAGTGCTAGTTGGGCGGAGCAGTACTTC.

This clonotype was seen a few times. The chain combines TRBV28 with TRBJ2-7; 8 bases match TRBD1. CDR3 length: 13 amino acids. Germline CDR1 and CDR2: MDHEN and SYDVKM. V lost 7 bases, J lost 6 bases, and 8 bases stayed unmatched. The CDR3 DNA follows: TGTGCCAGCACCGGGACCGGGACAGGCGAGCAGTACTTC. The encoded protein is CASTGTGTGEQYF.

This clonotype was recorded many times. The rearrangement links TRBV28 to TRBJ2-3; D may be TRBD1 or TRBD2 (6 bases each). The V and J ends lost 6 bases and 6 bases respectively, with 16 bases between them. From germline, CDR1 is MDHEN and CDR2 SYDVKM. There are 14 residues in the CDR3. The DNA of the CDR3 is TGTGCCAGCAGAGGGGGGCAAGCAGCCGATACGCAGTATTTT. Its translation: CASRGGQAADTQYF.

This clonotype was counted ten times or more. This chain uses TRBV7-2 with TRBJ1-2; 7 bases map to TRBD1. This CDR3 contains 13 residues. V lost 5 bases and J lost 5; bases outside the gene matches: 5. Per germline, CDR1 SGHTA and CDR2 FQGNSA. The chain's CDR3 is CASSLGQLYGYTF. DNA for the CDR3: TGTGCCAGCAGCCTGGGACAGCTTTATGGCTACACCTTC.

This clonotype was picked up many times. V usage is TRBV6-5 and J usage is TRBJ1-1; a weak D match, TRBD1 (5 bases). The CDR3 is 13 amino acids. V was trimmed by 8 bases and J by 6 bases, leaving 16 bases between them. Germline assignment: CDR1 MNHEY and CDR2 SVGAGI. CDR3 amino acids: CASDVKSGSEAFF. In nucleotides, the CDR3 is TGTGCCAGCGATGTTAAGTCAGGGTCTGAAGCTTTCTTT.

The chain recombines TRBV20-1 with TRBJ1-6, with D uncertain. Germline V CDR1 and CDR2: DFQATT, SNEGSKA (reference sequence). This CDR3 is 16 amino acids long. V dropped 0 bases and J dropped 0 bases, with 9 bases sitting between them. Written as DNA, the CDR3 is TGCAGTGCTAGAGATAGCACGAGCTCCTATAATTCACCCCTCCACTTT. Translated: CSARDSTSSYNSPLHF.

This clonotype has a count of ten or more. V is TRBV2 and J is TRBJ1-2; no definite D call. Between the trimmed V and J ends, which lost 8 bases and 2 bases, there was a span of 12 bases. The CDR3 contains 13 residues. Germline V gives CDR1 SNHLY, CDR2 FYNNEI. CDR3 in DNA: TGTGCCAGCGTCGCAGATTTGAACTATGGCTACACCTTC. This sequence encodes CASVADLNYGYTF.

Ten or more counts support this clonotype. The chain carries TRBV11-2 and TRBJ1-2, with D unclear. The germline V gene has CDR1 SGHAT and CDR2 FQNNGV. This CDR3 contains 12 residues. Trimming shortened V by 0 bases and J by 4 bases, and 3 bases separated the two germline ends. In nucleotides, the CDR3 is TGTGCCAGCAGCTTAGATGTCTATGGCTACACCTTC. Residues: CASSLDVYGYTF.

This clonotype was observed many times. V and J are TRBV27 and TRBJ2-5, with D possibly TRBD1 on 6 matching bases. Between the trimmed V and J ends, which lost 5 bases and 4 bases, there was a span of 20 bases. This CDR3 comprises 16 residues. Germline V gives CDR1 MNHEY, CDR2 SMNVEV (reference sequence). CDR3 DNA: TGTGCCAGCAGTCAGAGACAGGCACCGATAGGAGAGACCCAGTACTTC. Residues: CASSQRQAPIGETQYF.

J is TRBJ1-6 and V is TRBV30; TRBD1 matches at 7 bases. In germline, CDR1 is GTSNPN, CDR2 SVGIG (reference sequence). The V gene end was trimmed by 7 bases and the J gene end by 7 bases; junction bases not matched to a gene: 13. CDR3 length: 15 amino acids. The CDR3 region is CASPSAGGSNSPLHF. Here the CDR3 DNA reads TGTGCCTCACCCTCGGCAGGGGGATCCAATTCACCCCTCCACTTT.

This clonotype was observed many times. The rearrangement joins TRBV11-1 to TRBJ2-5; D not resolved. Trimming took 4 bases from V and 0 from J, leaving 9 bases between them. The length of the CDR3 is 14 residues. Germline CDR1 and CDR2: SGHAT and FQDESV (reference sequence). DNA of the CDR3: TGTGCCAGCAGCTCTTGGACGGACCAAGAGACCCAGTACTTC. It specifies CASSSWTDQETQYF.

This clonotype was seen ten or more times. The chain joins TRBV5-4 to TRBJ1-1; TRBD1 aligns across 11 bases. Germline V gene lookup returns CDR1 SGHNT and CDR2 YYREEE (reference sequence). Trimming removed 4 bases from V and 3 bases from J; junction bases left unmatched: 14. CDR3 length equals 18 residues. Here the CDR3 reads CASSKKSGTGGVDTEAFF. The CDR3 DNA reads as TGTGCCAGCAGCAAGAAATCCGGGACAGGGGGTGTGGACACTGAAGCTTTCTTT.

This clonotype has a handful of counts. The V gene is TRBV5-5, the J gene TRBJ1-5; 7 bases are shared with TRBD1. V shed 0 bases and J 2 bases; nucleotides not matched to a gene: 8. The CDR3 runs to 17 residues. The germline V gene encodes CDR1 SGHKS and CDR2 YYEKEE (reference sequence). CDR3 sequence reads: CASSLEYRGRGNQPQHF. CDR3 in DNA: TGTGCCAGCAGCTTGGAGTACAGGGGAAGGGGCAATCAGCCCCAGCATTTT. Full variable domain (remainder filled in from reference TRBV5-5 and TRBJ1-5): DAGVTQSPTHLIKTRGQQVTLRCSPISGHKSVSWYQQVLGQGPQFIFQYYEKEERGRGNFPDRFSARQFPNYSSELNVNALLLGDSALYLCASSLEYRGRGNQPQHFGDGTRLSIL.

This clonotype has just a few counts. The chain joins TRBV12-5 to TRBJ1-1; weak D call: TRBD1 (5 bases). The germline gives CDR1 LGHNT, CDR2 FRNRAP. There are 17 residues in the CDR3. Trimming shortened V by 0 bases and J by 4 bases, and 18 bases separated the two germline ends. The CDR3 DNA reads TGTGCTAGTGGTTTGGTATCGGGGGGATCAGTGAGCACTGAAGCTTTCTTT. It encodes CASGLVSGGSVSTEAFF. Filled out from reference TRBV12-5 and TRBJ1-1, the complete variable domain reads DARVTQTPRHKVTEMGQEVTMRCQPILGHNTVFWYRQTMMQGLELLAYFRNRAPLDDSGMPKDRFSAEMPDATLATLKIQPSEPRDSAVYFCASGLVSGGSVSTEAFFGQGTRLTVV.

This sequence joins TRBV7-9 and TRBJ2-5, with TRBD1 as a possible D gene (6 bases). The V and J ends lost 5 bases and 5 bases respectively, with 15 bases between them. This CDR3 is built from 14 residues. The germline V gene has CDR1 SEHNR and CDR2 FQNEAQ (reference sequence). The CDR3 reads CASSPGQPRETQYF. CDR3 nucleotides: TGTGCCAGCAGCCCTGGACAGCCACGGGAGACCCAGTACTTC.

The genes are TRBV27 and TRBJ1-1; 8 bases line up with TRBD1. J was trimmed by 7 bases and V by 9 bases; bases with no gene match: 10. In germline, CDR1 is MNHEY, CDR2 SMNVEV (reference sequence). The CDR3 sequence is 13 residues long. CDR3 sequence: CASGLTGANEAFF. The CDR3 DNA follows: TGTGCCAGTGGGCTGACAGGGGCCAATGAAGCTTTCTTT.

This chain uses TRBV6-1 with TRBJ1-5, with 7 positions matching TRBD1. This CDR3 is 15 amino acids long. With 5 bases clipped from V and 7 bases from J, the junction kept 11 bases outside the gene matches. Germline-derived CDR1 and CDR2 are MNHNS and SASEGT. The CDR3 DNA reads as TGTGCCAGCAGTTCCCAACAGGGGAAGGACCAGCCCCAGCATTTT. It encodes CASSSQQGKDQPQHF.

This clonotype was counted many times. Germline is not matched at one junction end, which may reflect a read error. This sequence joins TRBV5-1 and TRBJ2-1; D could derive from TRBD1 or TRBD2 (6 bases each). The V gene's germline CDR1 is SGHRS and CDR2 YFSETQ. CDR3 length equals 15 residues. The CDR3 region has the DNA TGTGCCAGCAGCTTAGTAGGGGGGTCCTACAATGAGCAGTTCTTC. The encoded protein is CASSLVGGSYNEQFF.

This clonotype was recorded many times. J is TRBJ1-1 and V is TRBV2, with D tentatively TRBD1 (5 bases). Trimming pared 4 bases from V and 6 bases from J, leaving 18 bases between. This CDR3 comprises 15 residues. From germline, CDR1 is SNHLY and CDR2 FYNNEI. This CDR3 is CASSVSPLGGSEAFF. The DNA for the CDR3 is TGTGCCAGCAGTGTAAGTCCCCTCGGGGGATCTGAAGCTTTCTTT.

The chain combines TRBV9 with TRBJ1-2; 10 nucleotides match TRBD1. Unmatched junction bases numbered 7, after V lost 3 bases and J lost 5 bases. Germline V gives CDR1 SGDLS, CDR2 YYNGEE. CDR3 length equals 15 residues. CDR3 DNA sequence: TGTGCCAGCAGCGATGGGACAGGGGAGAGGTATGGCTACACCTTC. Encoded protein: CASSDGTGERYGYTF. Full variable domain (rest looked up from reference TRBV9 and TRBJ1-2): DSGVTQTPKHLITATGQRVTLRCSPRSGDLSVYWYQQSLDQGLQFLIQYYNGEERAKGNILERFSAQQFPDLHSELNLSSLELGDSALYFCASSDGTGERYGYTFGSGTRLTVV.

Turning to this clonotype: An end of the junction does not agree with germline; a read error may underlie this. The chain links TRBV9 to TRBJ1-6; TRBD1 might be the D (5 bases). CDR1 is SGDLS, CDR2 YYNGEE, per germline. The CDR3 has 17 amino acids. The CDR3 loop reads CASSVGPGPTYSSPLHF. The CDR3 region has the DNA TGTGCCAGCAGCGTAGGACCGGGACCGACGTATAGTTCACCCCTCCACTTT.

The sample holds many counts of this clonotype. V gene TRBV5-4 combines with J gene TRBJ1-1, with D possibly matching TRBD1 (5 bases). V lost 0 bases and J lost 3, with 12 bases in between. Germline V gene lookup returns CDR1 SGHNT and CDR2 YYREEE (reference sequence). The CDR3 is made up of 15 amino acids. In DNA form, the CDR3 reads TGTGCCAGCAGCTTGGGTCCTCGGGGGGACACTGAAGCTTTCTTT. This translates into CASSLGPRGDTEAFF.

There are many counts of this clonotype. The chain links TRBV6-1 to TRBJ2-1; no firm D call. V was trimmed by 0 bases and J by 10 bases, leaving 10 bases between them. This CDR3 contains 13 residues. Germline CDR1 and CDR2: MNHNS and SASEGT. The CDR3 loop is CASSEALHREQFF. Here the CDR3 DNA reads TGTGCCAGCAGTGAAGCCTTACACAGAGAGCAGTTCTTC.